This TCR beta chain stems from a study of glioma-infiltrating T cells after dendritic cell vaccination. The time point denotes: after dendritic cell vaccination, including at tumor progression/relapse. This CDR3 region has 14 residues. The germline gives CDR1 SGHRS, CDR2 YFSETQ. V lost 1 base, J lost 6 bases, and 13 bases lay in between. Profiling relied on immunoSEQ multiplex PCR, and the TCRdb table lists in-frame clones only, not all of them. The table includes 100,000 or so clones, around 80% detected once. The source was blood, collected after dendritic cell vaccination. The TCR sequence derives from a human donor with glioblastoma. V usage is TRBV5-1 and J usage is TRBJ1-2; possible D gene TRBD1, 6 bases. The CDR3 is CASSLKATGNGYTF. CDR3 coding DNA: TGCGCCAGCAGCTTGAAGGCTACAGGGAATGGCTACACCTTC.